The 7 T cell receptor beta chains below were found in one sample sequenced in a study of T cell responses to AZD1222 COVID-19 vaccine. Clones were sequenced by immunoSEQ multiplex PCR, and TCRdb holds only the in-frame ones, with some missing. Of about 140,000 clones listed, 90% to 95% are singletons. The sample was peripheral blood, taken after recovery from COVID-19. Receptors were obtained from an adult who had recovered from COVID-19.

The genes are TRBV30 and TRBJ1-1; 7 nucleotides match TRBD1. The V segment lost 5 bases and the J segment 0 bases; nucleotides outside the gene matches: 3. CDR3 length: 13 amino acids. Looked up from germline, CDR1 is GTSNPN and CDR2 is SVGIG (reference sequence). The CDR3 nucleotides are TGTGCCTGGGGACAGGCCTTGAACACTGAAGCTTTCTTT. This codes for CAWGQALNTEAFF.

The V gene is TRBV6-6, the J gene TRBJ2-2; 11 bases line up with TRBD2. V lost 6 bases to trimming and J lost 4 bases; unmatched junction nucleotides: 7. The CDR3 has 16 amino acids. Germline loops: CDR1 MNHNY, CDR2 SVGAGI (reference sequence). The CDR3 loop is CASRVAGGPATGELFF. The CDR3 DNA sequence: TGTGCCAGCAGAGTAGCGGGAGGGCCGGCCACCGGGGAGCTGTTTTTT.

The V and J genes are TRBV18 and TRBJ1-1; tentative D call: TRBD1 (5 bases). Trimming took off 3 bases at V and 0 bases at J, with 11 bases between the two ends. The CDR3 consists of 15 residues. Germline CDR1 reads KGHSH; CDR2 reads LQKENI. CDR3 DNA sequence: TGTGCCAGCTCACCCCCGGGACGGATGAACACTGAAGCTTTCTTT. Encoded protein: CASSPPGRMNTEAFF.

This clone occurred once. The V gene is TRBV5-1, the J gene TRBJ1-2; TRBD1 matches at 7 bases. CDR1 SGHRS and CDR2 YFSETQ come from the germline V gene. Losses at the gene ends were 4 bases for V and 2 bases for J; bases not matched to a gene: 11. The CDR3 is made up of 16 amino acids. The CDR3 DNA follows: TGCGCCAGCAGCCTCGGGGCAGGGGGAGCGAACTATGGCTACACCTTC. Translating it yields CASSLGAGGANYGYTF. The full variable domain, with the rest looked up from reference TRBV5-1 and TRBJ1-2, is KAGVTQTPRYLIKTRGQQVTLSCSPISGHRSVSWYQQTPGQGLQFLFEYFSETQRNKGNFPGRFSGRQFSNSRSEMNVSTLELGDSALYLCASSLGAGGANYGYTFGSGTRLTVV.

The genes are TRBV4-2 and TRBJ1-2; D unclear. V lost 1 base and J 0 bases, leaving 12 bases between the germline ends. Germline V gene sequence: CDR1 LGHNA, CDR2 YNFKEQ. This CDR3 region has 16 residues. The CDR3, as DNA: TGTGCCAGCAGCCAAGCCCTGGGCCCAGCTAACTATGGCTACACCTTC. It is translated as CASSQALGPANYGYTF.

The CDR3, as DNA: TGTGCCAGCAGCCACGAGCGGATCCAAGAGACCCAGTACTTC. The encoded protein is CASSHERIQETQYF. This chain links TRBV7-8 with TRBJ2-5; D is perhaps TRBD2 (5 bases). Trimming took 5 bases from V and 1 from J, leaving 11 bases between them. CDR1 SGHVS and CDR2 FQNEAQ come from the germline V gene. The CDR3 sequence is 14 residues long.

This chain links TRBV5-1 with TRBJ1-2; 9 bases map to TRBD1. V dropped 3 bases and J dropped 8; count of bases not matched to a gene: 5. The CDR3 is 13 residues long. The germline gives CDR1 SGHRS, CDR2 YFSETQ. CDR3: CASSWGTGRGYTF. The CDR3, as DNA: TGCGCCAGCAGCTGGGGGACAGGGAGAGGCTACACCTTC.